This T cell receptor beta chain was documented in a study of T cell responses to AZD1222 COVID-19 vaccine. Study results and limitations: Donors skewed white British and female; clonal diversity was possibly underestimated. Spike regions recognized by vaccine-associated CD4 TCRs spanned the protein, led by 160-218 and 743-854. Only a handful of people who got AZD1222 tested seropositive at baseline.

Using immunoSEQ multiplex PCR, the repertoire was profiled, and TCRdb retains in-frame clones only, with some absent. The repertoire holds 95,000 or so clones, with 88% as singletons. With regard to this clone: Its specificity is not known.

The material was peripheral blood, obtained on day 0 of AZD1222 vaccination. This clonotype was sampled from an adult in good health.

CDR3 sequence: CASSQNRMNTEAFF. DNA of the CDR3: TGTGCCAGCAGCCAAAACAGGATGAACACTGAAGCTTTCTTT. The chain has TRBV16 and TRBJ1-1, with a tentative D call TRBD1 (5 bases). Germline V gene sequence: CDR1 KGHSY, CDR2 FQNENV. V was cut by 2 bases and J by 0 bases, with 7 bases left in between. The CDR3 is 14 residues long. The variable domain in full, completed from reference TRBV16 and TRBJ1-1, reads GEEVAQTPKHLVRGEGQKAKLYCAPIKGHSYVFWYQQVLKNEFKFLISFQNENVFDETGMPKERFSAKCLPNSPCSLEIQATKLEDSAVYFCASSQNRMNTEAFFGQGTRLTVV.